This T cell receptor (beta chain) was found in a study of blood T cell repertoires in COVID-19. Study-wide background: Acute and convalescent COVID-19 specimens originated in the United States, Italy and Spain. Sources were T cells, B-cell-depleted T cells, or PBMCs; the material itself was cDNA or gDNA.

In the original processing: The assay estimated nucleated cells by amplifying reference gene primers. Data came from immunoSEQ multiplex PCR; TCRdb stores just in-frame clones and leaves some out. V, J and clone size were drawn from that table, and D and trimming were deduced from the DNA. The sample lists 150,000 to 200,000 clones, about 83% seen once, with over 11% in the top ten. The V end lost 6 bases, the J end lost 7 bases, and 15 bases lay between the germline ends. The CDR3 runs 13 residues. Looked up from germline, CDR1 is MNHNY and CDR2 is SVGAGI (reference sequence). The receptor comes from a woman of 80 years or more with acute or convalescent COVID-19. Sequencing was carried out using peripheral blood. The rearrangement links TRBV6-6 to TRBJ1-2; TRBD1 might be the D (6 bases). In DNA, the CDR3 is TGTGCCAGCAGGTATACAGGGACGGGTGGCTACACCTTC. Its translation: CASRYTGTGGYTF.